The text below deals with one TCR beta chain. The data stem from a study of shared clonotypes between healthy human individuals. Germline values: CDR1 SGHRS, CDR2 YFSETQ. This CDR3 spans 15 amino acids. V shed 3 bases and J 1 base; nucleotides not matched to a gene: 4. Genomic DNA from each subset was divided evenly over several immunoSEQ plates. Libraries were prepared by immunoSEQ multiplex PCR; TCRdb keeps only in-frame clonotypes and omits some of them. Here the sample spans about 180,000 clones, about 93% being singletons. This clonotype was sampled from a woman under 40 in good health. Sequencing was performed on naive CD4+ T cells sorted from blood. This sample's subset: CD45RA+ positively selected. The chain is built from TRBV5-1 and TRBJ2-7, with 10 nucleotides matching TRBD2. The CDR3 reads CASSYNSGRSYEQYF. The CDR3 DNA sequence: TGCGCCAGCAGCTATAATAGCGGGAGGTCCTACGAGCAGTACTTC.